The text below deals with one TCR beta chain. The specificity of this receptor is unknown. There are no base qualities to consult, and no much larger clone falls within one base. The sample belongs to a study of T cells after yellow fever vaccination (dated by TCRdb to between 2018 and 2020). Describing the broader study: The SMART-Seq v4 Ultra Low Input RNA kit was used to prepare libraries from fractions with low cell numbers. Two healthy male donors, one aged 18 to 30 and one aged 30 to 40 years, made up the cohort. Bulk TCR alpha and beta repertoires were sequenced longitudinally to track T-cell clones before and after primary and booster YFV17D yellow fever vaccination. Blood was collected at multiple timepoints before and after primary and secondary immunization, and bulk PBMC replicates and cell subsets were isolated.

TCRdb shows the sequencer as Illumina NovaSeq 6000. TCR cDNA was synthesized by 5'RACE template switching, which introduced a universal primer site and unique molecular identifiers. Priming for cDNA synthesis came from both the TCR alpha and TCR beta constant segments. Library amplification used two PCR steps, and the second PCR step added sample barcodes and sequencing adapters. Sequencing of libraries was done on Illumina HiSeq 2500 (2x100 bp) or NovaSeq (2x150 bp). The authors' pipeline ran thus. MIGEC handled demultiplexing of reads and collapsing into UMI consensus sequences, while MiXCR performed V(D)J alignment. Clonotypes responding to the vaccine were identified with edgeR on replicate PBMC samples, with the criteria of FDR below 0.01 and a log2 fold change above 5 up to day 15. Bulk clonotypes were assigned CD4 or CD8 identity according to which sequenced CD4 or CD8 repertoire held them at higher abundance. TCRdb took the public reads, trimmed them with fastp at Q25, ran MiXCR for clone calling and kept in-frame beta chains. Rows with one shared CDR3 protein collapse into an entry with the most common genes and DNA. TCRdb's processing, not the study's, gives the V and J calls here. For this sample the table gives 400,000 or so distinct CDR3 sequences, of which 15% to 20% were detected only once. The ten largest clones represent about 18% of the sample.

V and J are trimmed by 6 bases and 5 bases, and the gene matches miss 11 bases of the junction. The CDR3 has 15 amino acids, counting the end cysteine and phenylalanine. Only the CDR3 DNA stays, 45 bases, in frame from base 1. CDR1 and CDR2, looked up from the germline V gene (reference sequence), are DFQATT and SNEGSKA. Broad study findings and their caveats: FACS-sorted repertoires could contain abundant contaminating clonotypes from the bulk population, so computational filtering was required. Because the study included only a couple of donors, the extent to which the findings can be generalized is limited. A small share of clonotypes occurred in both CD4 and CD8 compartments, likely arising from convergent recombination. After the booster, most of the clones that had expanded following primary vaccination were detected again (roughly 97% of CD4 and around 90% of CD8), which suggests that memory was broadly maintained. Compared with the primary T-cell response, the secondary T-cell response was weaker but faster, peaking on day 5 rather than day 15.

The treatment or condition tag for this specimen amounts to: live attenuated yellow fever vaccine strain. At each blood-draw timepoint, two biological replicates of bulk PBMCs were obtained. PBMCs were isolated from peripheral blood using a standard Ficoll-Paque protocol. RNA was extracted with TriZol from bulk PBMCs, CD4 and CD8 fractions, and dextramer-positive and dextramer-negative fractions. The source material was PBMCs, sampled before the yellow fever booster vaccination. Rearrangement joined TRBV20-1 to TRBJ2-2; TRBD2 fits 8 bases in the junction. This TCR derives from a man between 18 and 35 years old who received the YFV17D yellow fever vaccine. The nucleotides are TGCAGTGCGGTCTCCCCGGGGGGGCCTACCGGGGAGCTGTTTTTT. Protein translation: CSAVSPGGPTGELFF.